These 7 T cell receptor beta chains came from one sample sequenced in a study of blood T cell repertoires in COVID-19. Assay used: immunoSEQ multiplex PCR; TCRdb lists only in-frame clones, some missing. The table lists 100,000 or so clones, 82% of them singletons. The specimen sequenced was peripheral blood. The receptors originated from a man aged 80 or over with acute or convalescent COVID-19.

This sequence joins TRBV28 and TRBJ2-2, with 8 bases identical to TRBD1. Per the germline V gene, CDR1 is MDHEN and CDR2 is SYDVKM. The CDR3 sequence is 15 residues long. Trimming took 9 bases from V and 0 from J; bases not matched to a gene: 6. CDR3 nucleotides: TGTGCCAGTGTACGACAGGGGACGAACACCGGGGAGCTGTTTTTT. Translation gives CASVRQGTNTGELFF. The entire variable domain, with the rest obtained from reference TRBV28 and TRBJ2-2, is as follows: DVKVTQSSRYLVKRTGEKVFLECVQDMDHENMFWYRQDPGLGLRLIYFSYDVKMKEKGDIPEGYSVSREKKERFSLILESASTNQTSMYLCASVRQGTNTGELFFGEGSRLTVL.

CDR3 sequence reads: CASTRYNEQFF. DNA of the CDR3: TGTGCCAGCACCAGATACAATGAGCAGTTCTTC. The J gene is TRBJ2-1, the V gene TRBV12-3 or TRBV12-4, with D uncertain. V dropped 7 bases and J dropped 4 bases, with 5 bases sitting between them. The CDR3 runs to 11 residues.

CDR3 nucleotide sequence: TGTGCCAGCAGTTTTAACCGGGAGCAGTACTTC. It specifies CASSFNREQYF. The chain is built from TRBV12-3 or TRBV12-4 and TRBJ2-7; D unclear. CDR3 length: 11 amino acids. V lost 3 bases, J lost 7 bases, and 7 bases lay in between.

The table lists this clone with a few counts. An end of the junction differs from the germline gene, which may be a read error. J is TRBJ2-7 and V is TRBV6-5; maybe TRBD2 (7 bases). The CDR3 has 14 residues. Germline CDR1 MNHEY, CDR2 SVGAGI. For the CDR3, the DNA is TGTGCCAGCAACGAAACAGGGAGGGGTCAATGGGTGTCCTTC. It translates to CASNETGRGQWVSF.

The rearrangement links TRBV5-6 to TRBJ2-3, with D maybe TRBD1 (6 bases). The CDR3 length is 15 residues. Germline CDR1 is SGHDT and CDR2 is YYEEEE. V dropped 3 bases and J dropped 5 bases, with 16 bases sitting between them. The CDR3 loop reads CASSSFGGPEDTQYF. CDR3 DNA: TGTGCCAGCAGCTCCTTTGGGGGCCCAGAAGATACGCAGTATTTT.

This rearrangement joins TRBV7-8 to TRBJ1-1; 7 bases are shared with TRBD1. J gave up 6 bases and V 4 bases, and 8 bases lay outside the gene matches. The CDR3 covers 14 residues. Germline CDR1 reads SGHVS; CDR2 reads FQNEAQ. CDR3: CASSYTRDSSEAFF. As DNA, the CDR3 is TGTGCCAGCAGCTACACGCGGGACAGCTCTGAAGCTTTCTTT.

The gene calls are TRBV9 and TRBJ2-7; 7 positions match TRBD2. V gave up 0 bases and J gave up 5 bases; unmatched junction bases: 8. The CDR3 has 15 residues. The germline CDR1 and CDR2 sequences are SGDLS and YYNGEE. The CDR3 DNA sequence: TGTGCCAGCAGCGTAGGGAGCGGGGTTGGGGACGAGCAGTACTTC. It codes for CASSVGSGVGDEQYF.